This record looks at one T cell receptor beta chain sequence and its context. Time point defined: pretreatment peripheral blood. The method was immunoSEQ multiplex PCR; TCRdb's version includes in-frame clones alone and lacks a portion of them. The repertoire includes roughly 87,000 clones, more than 80% of them detected once, and 0.85% to 1% sits in the top ten. The data derive from a study of PD-L1 blockade in urothelial cancer. Background on the study: Atezolizumab 1,200 mg was given intravenously every 3 weeks, starting 2014. Median T cell yield per blood sample was 120,000 to 150,000 cells. Blood was evaluated 3 weeks (second dose) and 6 weeks after therapy began.

This receptor was obtained from an elderly woman with urothelial cancer. Source: PBMCs, taken around atezolizumab (anti-PD-L1) treatment.

CDR3 loop: CASSLLPGLGTETQYF. The CDR3 DNA follows: TGTGCCAGCAGCTTATTGCCGGGACTAGGGACGGAGACCCAGTACTTC. J is TRBJ2-5 and V is TRBV7-9, with 8 bases that match TRBD2. CDR1 is SEHNR and CDR2 is FQNEAQ in the germline V gene (reference sequence). The CDR3 length is 16 residues. With 2 bases clipped from V and 5 bases from J, the junction kept 10 bases outside the gene matches. The variable domain in full, completed from reference TRBV7-9 and TRBJ2-5, reads DTGVSQNPRHKITKRGQNVTFRCDPISEHNRLYWYRQTLGQGPEFLTYFQNEAQLEKSRLLSDRFSAERPKGSFSTLEIQRTEQGDSAMYLCASSLLPGLGTETQYFGPGTRLLVL.